Shown below are 27 T cell receptor beta chains from a single sample sequenced in a study of control samples from healthy donors and cancer patients. This table comes from immunoSEQ multiplex PCR, and its TCRdb copy is limited to in-frame clones, with some not included. The sample contains about 93,000 clones, about 85% of which appear only once. Sequencing was done on a sample of blood. The receptor set was obtained from a woman in her 70s in good health.

The chain joins TRBV4-1 to TRBJ1-1; no clear D gene. The CDR3 spans 14 residues. In germline, CDR1 is MGHRA, CDR2 YSYEKL. The V end was cut by 7 bases, the J end by 0 bases, with 12 bases between. Written as DNA, the CDR3 is TGCGCCAGCATGGCCAGCCTTATGAACACTGAAGCTTTCTTT. Protein sequence: CASMASLMNTEAFF.

The CDR3 sequence is CASSRGQPNSPLHF. In DNA, the CDR3 is TGCGCCAGCAGCCGGGGACAGCCAAATTCACCCCTCCACTTT. This rearrangement joins TRBV5-1 to TRBJ1-6, with 7 bases that match TRBD1. The CDR3 length is 14 residues. V was pared by 4 bases and J by 7 bases, with 5 bases of the junction left unmatched. From germline, CDR1 is SGHRS and CDR2 YFSETQ.

The genes are TRBV20-1 and TRBJ1-4; possible D gene TRBD1, 6 bases. V gave up 6 bases and J gave up 15 bases, with 17 bases separating them. The CDR3 runs to 11 residues. Per germline, CDR1 DFQATT and CDR2 SNEGSKA (reference sequence). The CDR3 protein is CSALNRDNVFF. The CDR3 nucleotides are TGCAGTGCGCTGAACAGGGATAATGTGTTTTTT.

This rearrangement joins TRBV19 to TRBJ2-1, with 9 bases fitting TRBD2. The V and J ends lost 5 bases and 4 bases, in that order; junction bases with no gene match: 6. CDR1 and CDR2 (germline): LNHDA, SQIVND (reference sequence). The CDR3 is 15 amino acids. The CDR3 sequence is CASSPRLAEYNEQFF. CDR3 coding DNA: TGTGCCAGTAGTCCACGACTAGCGGAGTACAATGAGCAGTTCTTC.

The J gene is TRBJ1-6, the V gene TRBV11-2; a weak D match, TRBD1 (5 bases). The CDR3 contains 15 residues. V lost 0 bases and J lost 11, with 14 bases in between. Per germline, CDR1 SGHAT and CDR2 FQNNGV. CDR3: CASSLESGRATPLHF. The CDR3 coding sequence is TGTGCCAGCAGCTTAGAATCAGGGCGAGCCACACCCCTCCACTTT.

The chain recombines TRBV12-2 with TRBJ2-1; whether TRBD2, the table's D call, matches the DNA was not checked. TRBV12-2 is assigned pseudogene status. This CDR3 region has 20 residues. This CDR3 is CASRLVEPGGLAGERNEQFF. Written as DNA, the CDR3 is TGTGCAAGTCGCTTAGTAGAACCGGGGGGACTAGCGGGAGAAAGGAATGAGCAGTTCTTC.

This chain connects TRBV3-1 (or the pseudogene TRBV3-2) to TRBJ2-7; D is possibly TRBD1 (5 bases). The CDR3 has 12 amino acids. The germline V gene encodes CDR1 LGHDT and CDR2 YNNKEL (reference sequence). The V gene lost 3 bases and the J gene lost 6 bases, with 9 bases spanning the gap. The CDR3 nucleotides read TGTGCCAGCAGCCAGGGGCTTGGCGAGCAGTACTTC. Protein sequence: CASSQGLGEQYF.

The chain carries TRBV7-9 and TRBJ1-5; D call uncertain. CDR1 is SEHNR and CDR2 is FQNEAQ in the germline V gene (reference sequence). V shed 3 bases and J shed 0 bases, with 12 bases lying between them. The CDR3 extends over 16 amino acids. In nucleotides, the CDR3 is TGTGCCAGCAGCTTTTCAATCGGCCATAGCAATCAGCCCCAGCATTTT. It specifies CASSFSIGHSNQPQHF.

This CDR3 reads CASSWGGAWETQYF. For the CDR3, the DNA is TGTGCCAGCAGCTGGGGGGGGGCTTGGGAGACCCAGTACTTC. This chain joins TRBV6-5 and TRBJ2-5; maybe TRBD2 (7 bases). The germline V gene has CDR1 MNHEY and CDR2 SVGAGI. Trimming shortened V by 6 bases and J by 5 bases, and 16 bases separated the two germline ends. The CDR3 consists of 14 residues.

The J gene is TRBJ2-1, the V gene TRBV19; TRBD2 aligns across 9 bases. The germline V gene encodes CDR1 LNHDA and CDR2 SQIVND (reference sequence). The junction had 16 bases not matched to a gene; V was cut back by 5 bases and J by 8 bases. This CDR3 spans 17 amino acids. The CDR3, as DNA: TGTGCCAGTAGTGGACCATTTCTAGCGGGAATGGGTTATGAGCAGTTCTTC. This codes for CASSGPFLAGMGYEQFF.

This rearrangement joins TRBV5-1 to TRBJ2-7; 8 bases match TRBD2. Germline CDR1 SGHRS, CDR2 YFSETQ. After removal of 4 bases from V and 3 bases from J, the junction contained 6 bases not matched to a gene. There are 14 residues in the CDR3. CDR3 nucleotides: TGCGCCAGCAGCGGGGTTAGCGGGAACTACGAGCAGTACTTC. Protein sequence: CASSGVSGNYEQYF.

V gene TRBV6-6 combines with J gene TRBJ1-1; weak D call: TRBD1 (5 bases). The CDR3 extends over 12 amino acids. CDR1 is MNHNY and CDR2 is SVGAGI in the germline V gene (reference sequence). V shed 11 bases and J shed 5 bases, with 15 bases lying between them. CDR3 coding DNA: TGTGCCTGTGGGAGGGGAGGGACTGAAGCTTTCTTT. As protein: CACGRGGTEAFF.

This CDR3 is CSASETGSSNQPQHF. The CDR3 DNA follows: TGCAGTGCTAGTGAGACAGGGAGTAGCAATCAGCCCCAGCATTTT. The V and J genes are TRBV20-1 and TRBJ1-5, with TRBD1 identical over 7 bases. The CDR3 consists of 15 residues. The germline gives CDR1 DFQATT, CDR2 SNEGSKA (reference sequence). V was pared by 3 bases and J by 0 bases, with 5 bases of the junction left unmatched.

The chain couples TRBV15 to TRBJ2-2; 11 bases match TRBD2. This CDR3 has 15 residues. Germline V gene sequence: CDR1 LNHNV, CDR2 YYDKDF (reference sequence). V lost 4 bases to trimming and J lost 5 bases; unmatched junction nucleotides: 3. CDR3 bases: TGTGCCACCAGCAAGGGACTAGCGGTAACCGGGGAGCTGTTTTTT. Amino acids: CATSKGLAVTGELFF.

The chain carries TRBV10-3 and TRBJ1-4, with a possible D match to TRBD1 (5 bases). Germline lookup yields CDR1 ENHRY and CDR2 SYGVKD. V was pared by 10 bases and J by 5 bases, with 14 bases between. The CDR3 spans 13 residues. The CDR3 loop is CASRDRPNEKLFF. The CDR3 DNA reads as TGTGCCAGCCGGGACCGACCAAATGAAAAACTGTTTTTT.

The chain combines TRBV5-6 with TRBJ1-5; D is perhaps TRBD1 (6 bases). V gave up 4 bases and J gave up 4 bases, with 12 bases separating them. Germline-derived CDR1 and CDR2 are SGHDT and YYEEEE. CDR3 length equals 14 residues. CDR3 sequence reads: CASSDTGTNQPQHF. The DNA of the CDR3 is TGTGCCAGCAGCGATACAGGGACTAATCAGCCCCAGCATTTT.

The table lists this clone with a few counts. The gene calls are TRBV29-1 and TRBJ2-5; 7 nucleotides line up with TRBD2. This CDR3 comprises 14 residues. Trimming took 6 bases from V and 5 from J; bases not matched to a gene: 12. The germline CDR1 and CDR2 sequences are SQVTM and ANQGSEA. The CDR3 nucleotides read TGCAGCGTCACCTCGGGGGGAGGTGGGGAGACCCAGTACTTC. As protein: CSVTSGGGGETQYF. Full variable domain (outside the CDR3, taken from reference TRBV29-1 and TRBJ2-5): SAVISQKPSRDICQRGTSLTIQCQVDSQVTMMFWYRQQPGQSLTLIATANQGSEATYESGFVIDKFPISRPNLTFSTLTVSNMSPEDSSIYLCSVTSGGGGETQYFGPGTRLLVL.

The chain employs TRBV28 and TRBJ2-1; D remains unclear. Trimming took 3 bases from V and 6 from J, leaving 15 bases between them. CDR3 length equals 15 residues. Germline V CDR1 and CDR2: MDHEN, SYDVKM. As DNA, the CDR3 is TGTGCCAGCAGTTTGATGGGAAGGGCTGCCAATGAGCAGTTCTTC. Its protein is CASSLMGRAANEQFF.

This chain links TRBV16 with TRBJ2-7; possible D gene TRBD1, 6 bases. Germline CDR1 and CDR2: KGHSY and FQNENV. The CDR3 is 14 residues long. The ends were cut back, 2 bases at V and 5 bases at J, with 13 bases in the middle. The CDR3 sequence is CASSQVQGVNEQYF. The DNA for the CDR3 is TGTGCCAGCAGCCAAGTACAGGGTGTGAACGAGCAGTACTTC.

V usage is TRBV19 and J usage is TRBJ2-7, with D perhaps TRBD1 (5 bases). Trimming took off 5 bases at V and 1 base at J, with 9 bases between the two ends. The CDR3 is 13 amino acids. Germline CDR1 and CDR2: LNHDA and SQIVND (reference sequence). The CDR3 here is CASSSGLSYEQYF. The CDR3 bases are TGTGCCAGTAGTTCAGGGTTGTCCTACGAGCAGTACTTC.

V usage is TRBV24-1 and J usage is TRBJ1-1; no reliable D call. CDR3 size: 15 residues. Germline V lookup: CDR1 KGHDR, CDR2 SFDVKD. Trimming pared 0 bases from V and 1 base from J, leaving 8 bases between. In nucleotides, the CDR3 is TGTGCCACCAGTGATTTGCATTCGGGGAACACTGAAGCTTTCTTT. It encodes CATSDLHSGNTEAFF.

The genes are TRBV9 and TRBJ2-7; D is possibly TRBD1 or TRBD2 (6 bases each). The CDR3 covers 13 residues. CDR1 is SGDLS and CDR2 is YYNGEE in the germline V gene. V lost 4 bases, J lost 7 bases, and 15 bases lay in between. The CDR3 DNA is TGTGCCAGCAGCTCCGGGGGCCGAGAAGAGCAGTACTTC. This sequence encodes CASSSGGREEQYF.

The J gene is TRBJ2-3, the V gene TRBV30; 9 positions agree with TRBD2. The CDR3 is 13 amino acids. The germline V gene has CDR1 GTSNPN and CDR2 SVGIG (reference sequence). The V gene end was trimmed by 5 bases and the J gene end by 5 bases; junction bases not matched to a gene: 5. The CDR3 spells CAWVSGGRDTQYF. The CDR3 bases are TGTGCCTGGGTTAGCGGGGGAAGAGATACGCAGTATTTT.

The J gene is TRBJ1-5, the V gene TRBV6-6, with 7 bases fitting TRBD1. Germline V gives CDR1 MNHNY, CDR2 SVGAGI (reference sequence). The length of the CDR3 is 14 residues. The V gene end was trimmed by 6 bases and the J gene end by 2 bases; junction bases not matched to a gene: 4. The CDR3 sequence: CASSLTGGNQPQHF. CDR3 coding DNA: TGTGCCAGCAGCCTAACAGGGGGCAATCAGCCCCAGCATTTT.

The chain employs TRBV5-1 and TRBJ2-1; 11 bases fit TRBD1. Germline CDR1 and CDR2: SGHRS and YFSETQ. Trimming removed 0 bases from V and 8 bases from J; junction bases left unmatched: 4. This CDR3 comprises 15 residues. CDR3 amino acids: CASSLGTGGRDEQFF. The CDR3 DNA reads TGCGCCAGCAGCTTGGGGACAGGGGGCCGTGATGAGCAGTTCTTC.

The J gene is TRBJ1-6, the V gene TRBV2; TRBD1 matches 7 bases. Germline trimming cut 6 bases from V and 7 bases from J; bases unmatched to any gene: 3. From germline, CDR1 is SNHLY and CDR2 FYNNEI. The CDR3 is made up of 13 amino acids. The DNA of the CDR3 is TGTGCCAGCAGCGACAGGGAGAATTCACCCCTCCACTTT. Its translation is CASSDRENSPLHF.

CDR3 residues: CASSIDPRDRPYNEQFF. The CDR3 nucleotides read TGTGCCAGTAGTATAGATCCTCGGGACCGACCCTACAATGAGCAGTTCTTC. This chain joins TRBV19 and TRBJ2-1; possibly TRBD1 or TRBD2 for D (5 bases each). This CDR3 has 17 amino acids. CDR1 is LNHDA, CDR2 SQIVND, per germline (reference sequence). V lost 0 bases and J lost 2, with 14 bases in between.